The 5 T cell receptor beta chains presented below share a single source sample, sequenced in a study of blood T cell repertoires in COVID-19. The data were produced by immunoSEQ multiplex PCR, yet TCRdb's version contains in-frame clones alone and is incomplete. The table records around 200,000 clones, 85% to 90% of them present only once. Specimen: peripheral blood. The receptors originated from a man at least 80 years old with acute or convalescent COVID-19.

The chain carries TRBV5-6 and TRBJ2-7; 7 bases fit TRBD1. V shed 2 bases and J 3 bases; nucleotides not matched to a gene: 11. The CDR3 spans 16 residues. Germline V lookup: CDR1 SGHDT, CDR2 YYEEEE. This chain's CDR3 is CASSFYRGGKLYEQYF. The DNA of the CDR3 is TGTGCCAGCAGCTTTTACAGGGGTGGAAAACTCTACGAGCAGTACTTC.

This clone was detected only once. The rearrangement uses TRBV7-2 and TRBJ2-1; D possibly corresponds to TRBD2 (6 bases). CDR3 length: 16 residues. Germline V CDR1 and CDR2: SGHTA, FQGNSA. Trimming left V 5 bases short and J 7 bases short, with 21 bases between. Written as DNA, the CDR3 is TGTGCCAGCAGCCTATGGACAAACCTAGCGACGAATGAGCAGTTCTTC. Its translation: CASSLWTNLATNEQFF.

This chain links TRBV6-5 with TRBJ1-6, with D possibly matching TRBD1 (5 bases). Germline V gene lookup returns CDR1 MNHEY and CDR2 SVGAGI. CDR3 length equals 13 residues. V was pared by 2 bases and J by 9 bases, with 8 bases between. The CDR3 DNA reads as TGTGCCAGCAGTTACACGGACATTTCACCCCTCCACTTT. Encoded protein: CASSYTDISPLHF.

The gene calls are TRBV30 and TRBJ2-1; TRBD2 aligns across 11 bases. This CDR3 contains 17 residues. Germline V lookup: CDR1 GTSNPN, CDR2 SVGIG (reference sequence). V dropped 3 bases and J dropped 0; count of bases not matched to a gene: 7. Here the CDR3 reads CAWSLPGLAVSYNEQFF. The DNA of the CDR3 is TGTGCCTGGAGCCTCCCGGGACTAGCGGTCTCCTACAATGAGCAGTTCTTC.

This chain uses TRBV15 with TRBJ2-3; maybe TRBD2 (6 bases). Trimming pared 1 base from V and 1 base from J, leaving 18 bases between. CDR1 and CDR2 (germline): LNHNV, YYDKDF (reference sequence). CDR3 length: 18 amino acids. The CDR3 reads CATSRGGLSSRGTDTQYF. The CDR3 bases are TGTGCCACCAGCAGAGGGGGACTGTCGTCTCGTGGCACAGATACGCAGTATTTT. Full variable domain (rest looked up from reference TRBV15 and TRBJ2-3): DAMVIQNPRYQVTQFGKPVTLSCSQTLNHNVMYWYQQKSSQAPKLLFHYYDKDFNNEADTPDNFQSRRPNTSFCFLDIRSPGLGDTAMYLCATSRGGLSSRGTDTQYFGPGTRLTVL.